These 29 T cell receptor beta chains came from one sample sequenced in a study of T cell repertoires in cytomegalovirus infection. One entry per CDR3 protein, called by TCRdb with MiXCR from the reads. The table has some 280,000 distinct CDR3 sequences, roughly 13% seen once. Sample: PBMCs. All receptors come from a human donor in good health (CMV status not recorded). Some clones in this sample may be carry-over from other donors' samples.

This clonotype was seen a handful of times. The CDR3 is CSARDWRAYTGELFF. The CDR3 region has the DNA TGCAGTGCTAGAGACTGGAGAGCGTACACCGGGGAGCTGTTTTTT. The rearrangement links TRBV20-1 to TRBJ2-2; D is uncertain. V lost 0 bases, J lost 3 bases, and 11 bases lay in between. The germline V gene has CDR1 DFQATT and CDR2 SNEGSKA (reference sequence). This CDR3 is built from 15 residues.

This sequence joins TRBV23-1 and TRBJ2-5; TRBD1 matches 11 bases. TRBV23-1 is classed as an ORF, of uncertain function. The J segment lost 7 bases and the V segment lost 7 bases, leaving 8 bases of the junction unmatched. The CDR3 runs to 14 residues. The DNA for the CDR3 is TGCGCCAGCACTAGGACAGGGGGCTCCCTGACCCAGTACTTC. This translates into CASTRTGGSLTQYF.

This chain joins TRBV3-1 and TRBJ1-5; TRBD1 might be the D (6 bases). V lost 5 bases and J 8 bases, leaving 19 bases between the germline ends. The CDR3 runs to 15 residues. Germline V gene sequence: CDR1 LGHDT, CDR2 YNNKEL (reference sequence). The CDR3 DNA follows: TGTGCCAGCAGCTCGGGACTCAGGGGAGGTGAGCCCCAGCATTTT. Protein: CASSSGLRGGEPQHF.

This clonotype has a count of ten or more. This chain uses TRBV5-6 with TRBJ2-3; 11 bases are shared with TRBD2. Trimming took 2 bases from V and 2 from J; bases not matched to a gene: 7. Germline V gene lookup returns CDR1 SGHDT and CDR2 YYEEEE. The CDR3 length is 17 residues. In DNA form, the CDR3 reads TGTGCCAGCAGCTTAAGGGGGACTAGCGGCAACACAGATACGCAGTATTTT. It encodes CASSLRGTSGNTDTQYF.

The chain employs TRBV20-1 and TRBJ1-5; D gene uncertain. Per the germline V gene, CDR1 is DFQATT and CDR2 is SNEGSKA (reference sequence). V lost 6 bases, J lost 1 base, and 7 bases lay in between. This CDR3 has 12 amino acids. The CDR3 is CSAKDSNQPQHF. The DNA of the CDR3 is TGCAGTGCCAAGGACAGCAATCAGCCCCAGCATTTT.

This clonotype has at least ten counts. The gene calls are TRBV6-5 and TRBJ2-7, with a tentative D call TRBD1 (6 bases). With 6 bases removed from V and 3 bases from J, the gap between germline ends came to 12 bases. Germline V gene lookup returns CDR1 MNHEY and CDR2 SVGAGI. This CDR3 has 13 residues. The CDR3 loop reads CASSQGHLYEQYF. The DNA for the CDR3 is TGTGCCAGCAGCCAGGGACACCTCTACGAGCAGTACTTC.

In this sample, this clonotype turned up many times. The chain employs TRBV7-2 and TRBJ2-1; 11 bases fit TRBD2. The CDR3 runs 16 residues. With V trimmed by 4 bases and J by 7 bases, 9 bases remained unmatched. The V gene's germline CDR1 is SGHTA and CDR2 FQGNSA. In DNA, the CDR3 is TGTGCCAGCAGCTCGAGACTAGCGGGGCCCCTAAATGAGCAGTTCTTC. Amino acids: CASSSRLAGPLNEQFF.

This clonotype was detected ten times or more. DNA of the CDR3: TGTGCCAGCAGCTTGTCCCACTACGAGCAGTACTTC. It yields the protein CASSLSHYEQYF. The J gene is TRBJ2-7, the V gene TRBV7-2, with D unclear. The CDR3 contains 12 residues. V was shortened by 3 bases and J by 3 bases, with 6 bases between the two germline ends. Per germline, CDR1 SGHTA and CDR2 FQGNSA.

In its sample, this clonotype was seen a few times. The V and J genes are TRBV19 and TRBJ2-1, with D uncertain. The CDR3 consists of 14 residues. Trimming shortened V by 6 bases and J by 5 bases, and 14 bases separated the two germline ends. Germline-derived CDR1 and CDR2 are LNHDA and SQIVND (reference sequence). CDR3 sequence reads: CASSLLRRDNEQFF. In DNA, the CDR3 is TGTGCCAGTAGCCTCCTCAGAAGAGACAATGAGCAGTTCTTC.

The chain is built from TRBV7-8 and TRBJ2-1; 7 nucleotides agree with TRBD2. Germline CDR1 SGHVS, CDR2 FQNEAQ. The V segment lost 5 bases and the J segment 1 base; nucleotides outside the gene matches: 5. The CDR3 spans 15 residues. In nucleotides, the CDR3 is TGTGCCAGCAGCGATCTAGCGGAGTCCTACAATGAGCAGTTCTTC. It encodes CASSDLAESYNEQFF.

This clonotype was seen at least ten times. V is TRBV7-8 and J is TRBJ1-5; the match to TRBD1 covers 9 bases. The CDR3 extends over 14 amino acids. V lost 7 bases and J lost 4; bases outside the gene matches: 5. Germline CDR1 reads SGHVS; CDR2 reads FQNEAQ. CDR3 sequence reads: CASTTGTGNQPQHF. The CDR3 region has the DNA TGTGCCAGCACCACCGGGACAGGGAATCAGCCCCAGCATTTT.

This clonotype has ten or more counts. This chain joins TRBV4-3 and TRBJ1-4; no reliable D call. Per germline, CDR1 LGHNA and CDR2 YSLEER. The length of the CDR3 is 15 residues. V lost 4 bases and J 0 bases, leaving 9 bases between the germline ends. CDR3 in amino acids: CASSPQAATNEKLFF. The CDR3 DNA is TGCGCCAGCAGCCCCCAGGCCGCAACTAATGAAAAACTGTTTTTT.

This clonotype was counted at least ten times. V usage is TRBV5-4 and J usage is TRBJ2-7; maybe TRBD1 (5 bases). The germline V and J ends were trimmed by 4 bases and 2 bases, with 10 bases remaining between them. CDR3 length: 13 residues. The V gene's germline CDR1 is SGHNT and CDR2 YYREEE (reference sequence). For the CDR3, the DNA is TGTGCCAGCAGCCCAGGACATACCTACGAGCAGTACTTC. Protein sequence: CASSPGHTYEQYF.

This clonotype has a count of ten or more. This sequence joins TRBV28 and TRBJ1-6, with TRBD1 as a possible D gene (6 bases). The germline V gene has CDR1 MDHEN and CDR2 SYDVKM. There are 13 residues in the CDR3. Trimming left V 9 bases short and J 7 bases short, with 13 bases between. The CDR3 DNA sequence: TGTGCCAGTGCCCAGGGGATGAATTCACCCCTCCACTTT. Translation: CASAQGMNSPLHF.

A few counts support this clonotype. CDR3 sequence reads: CASWDIDQPQHF. The CDR3 nucleotides read TGCGCCAGCTGGGACATAGATCAGCCCCAGCATTTT. This chain connects TRBV10-2 to TRBJ1-5, with D maybe TRBD1 (6 bases). Germline V gene sequence: CDR1 WSHSY, CDR2 SAAADI. CDR3 length: 12 residues. The ends were cut back, 8 bases at V and 5 bases at J, with 10 bases in the middle.

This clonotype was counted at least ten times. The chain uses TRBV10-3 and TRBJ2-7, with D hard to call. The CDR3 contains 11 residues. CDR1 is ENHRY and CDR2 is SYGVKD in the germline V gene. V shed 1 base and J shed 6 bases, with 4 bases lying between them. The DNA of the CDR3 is TGTGCCATCAGTGAGTTGCGCGAGCAGTACTTC. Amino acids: CAISELREQYF.

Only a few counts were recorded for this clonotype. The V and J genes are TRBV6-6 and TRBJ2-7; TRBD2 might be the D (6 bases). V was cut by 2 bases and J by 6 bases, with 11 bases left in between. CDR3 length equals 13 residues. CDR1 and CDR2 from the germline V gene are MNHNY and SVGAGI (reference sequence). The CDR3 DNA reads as TGTGCCAGCAGTTACCCCGGGGGACGCGAGCAGTACTTC. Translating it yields CASSYPGGREQYF.

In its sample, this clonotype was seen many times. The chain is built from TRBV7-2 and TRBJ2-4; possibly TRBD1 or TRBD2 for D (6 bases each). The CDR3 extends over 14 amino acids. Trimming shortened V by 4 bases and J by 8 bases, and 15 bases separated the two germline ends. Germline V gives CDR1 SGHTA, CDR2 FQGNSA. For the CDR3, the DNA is TGTGCCAGCAGCTCCGGGACTCAGGGGTACATTCAGTACTTC. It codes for CASSSGTQGYIQYF.

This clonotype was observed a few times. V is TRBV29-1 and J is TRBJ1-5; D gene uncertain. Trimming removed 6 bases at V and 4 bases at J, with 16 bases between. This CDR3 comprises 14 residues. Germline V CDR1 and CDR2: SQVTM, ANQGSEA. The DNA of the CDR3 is TGCAGCGTCTCAGATAAAAGTGGAAATCAGCCCCAGCATTTT. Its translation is CSVSDKSGNQPQHF. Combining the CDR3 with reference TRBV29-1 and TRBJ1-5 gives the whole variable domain SAVISQKPSRDICQRGTSLTIQCQVDSQVTMMFWYRQQPGQSLTLIATANQGSEATYESGFVIDKFPISRPNLTFSTLTVSNMSPEDSSIYLCSVSDKSGNQPQHFGDGTRLSIL.

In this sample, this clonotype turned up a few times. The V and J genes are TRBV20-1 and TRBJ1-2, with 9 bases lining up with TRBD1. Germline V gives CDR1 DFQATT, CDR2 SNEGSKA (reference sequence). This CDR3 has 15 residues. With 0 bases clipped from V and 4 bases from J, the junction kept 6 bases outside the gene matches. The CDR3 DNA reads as TGCAGTGCTAGAGATTGGACAGGGGTGGCCTATGGCTACACCTTC. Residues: CSARDWTGVAYGYTF.

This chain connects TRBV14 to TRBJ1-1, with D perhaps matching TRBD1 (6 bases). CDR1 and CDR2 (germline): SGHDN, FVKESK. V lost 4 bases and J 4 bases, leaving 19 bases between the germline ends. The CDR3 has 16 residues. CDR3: CASSRDSTGTSTEAFF. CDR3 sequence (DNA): TGTGCCAGCAGCCGAGACTCAACAGGGACGAGCACTGAAGCTTTCTTT.

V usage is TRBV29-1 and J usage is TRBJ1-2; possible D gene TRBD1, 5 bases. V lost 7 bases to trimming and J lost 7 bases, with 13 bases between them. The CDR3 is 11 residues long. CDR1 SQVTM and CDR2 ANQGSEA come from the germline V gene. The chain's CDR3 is CSAEWGIGYTF. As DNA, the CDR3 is TGCAGCGCCGAATGGGGGATTGGCTACACCTTC.

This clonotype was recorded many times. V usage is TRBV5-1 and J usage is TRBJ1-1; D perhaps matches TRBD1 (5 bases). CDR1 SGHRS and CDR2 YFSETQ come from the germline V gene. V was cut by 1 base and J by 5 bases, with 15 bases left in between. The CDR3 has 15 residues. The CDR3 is CASSLSVGAYTEAFF. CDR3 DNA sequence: TGCGCCAGCAGCTTGTCGGTCGGGGCCTATACTGAAGCTTTCTTT.

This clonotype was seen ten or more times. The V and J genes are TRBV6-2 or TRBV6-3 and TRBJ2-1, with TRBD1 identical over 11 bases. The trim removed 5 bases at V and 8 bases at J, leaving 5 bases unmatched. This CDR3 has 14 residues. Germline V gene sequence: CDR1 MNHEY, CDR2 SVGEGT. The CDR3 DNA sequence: TGTGCCAGCAGTGCCGGGACAGGGGGGTATGAGCAGTTCTTC. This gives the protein CASSAGTGGYEQFF.

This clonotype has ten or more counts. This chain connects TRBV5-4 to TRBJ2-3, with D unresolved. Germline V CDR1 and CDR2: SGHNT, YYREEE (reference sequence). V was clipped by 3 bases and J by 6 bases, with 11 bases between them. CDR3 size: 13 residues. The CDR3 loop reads CASSSLAQDTQYF. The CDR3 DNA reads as TGTGCCAGCAGCTCGTTAGCACAGGATACGCAGTATTTT.

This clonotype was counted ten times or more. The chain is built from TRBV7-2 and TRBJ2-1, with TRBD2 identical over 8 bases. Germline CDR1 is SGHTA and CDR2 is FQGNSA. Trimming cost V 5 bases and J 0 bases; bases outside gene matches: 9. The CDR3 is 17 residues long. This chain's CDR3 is CASSLQTSAGSYNEQFF. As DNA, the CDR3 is TGTGCCAGCAGCCTTCAGACTAGCGCAGGCTCCTACAATGAGCAGTTCTTC.

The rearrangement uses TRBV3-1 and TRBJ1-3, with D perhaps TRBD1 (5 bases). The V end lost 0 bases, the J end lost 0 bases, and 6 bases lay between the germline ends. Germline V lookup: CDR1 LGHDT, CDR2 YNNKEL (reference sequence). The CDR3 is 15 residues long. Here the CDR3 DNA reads TGTGCCAGCAGCCAAGATGGACACTCTGGAAACACCATATATTTT. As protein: CASSQDGHSGNTIYF.

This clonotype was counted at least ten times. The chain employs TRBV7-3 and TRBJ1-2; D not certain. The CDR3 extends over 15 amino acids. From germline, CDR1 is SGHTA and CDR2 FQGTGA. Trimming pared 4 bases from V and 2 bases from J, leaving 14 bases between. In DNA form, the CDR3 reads TGTGCCAGCAGCTCAGACTCGACAAGAAACTATGGCTACACCTTC. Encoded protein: CASSSDSTRNYGYTF. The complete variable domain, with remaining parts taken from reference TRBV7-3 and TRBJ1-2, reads GAGVSQTPSNKVTEKGKYVELRCDPISGHTALYWYRQSLGQGPEFLIYFQGTGAADDSGLPNDRFFAVRPEGSVSTLKIQRTERGDSAVYLCASSSDSTRNYGYTFGSGTRLTVV.

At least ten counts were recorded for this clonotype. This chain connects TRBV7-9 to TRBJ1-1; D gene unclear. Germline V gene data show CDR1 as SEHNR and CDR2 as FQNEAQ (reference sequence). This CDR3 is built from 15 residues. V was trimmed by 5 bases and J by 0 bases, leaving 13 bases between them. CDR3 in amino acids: CASSASGRLNTEAFF. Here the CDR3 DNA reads TGTGCCAGCAGCGCTTCAGGACGCCTGAACACTGAAGCTTTCTTT.